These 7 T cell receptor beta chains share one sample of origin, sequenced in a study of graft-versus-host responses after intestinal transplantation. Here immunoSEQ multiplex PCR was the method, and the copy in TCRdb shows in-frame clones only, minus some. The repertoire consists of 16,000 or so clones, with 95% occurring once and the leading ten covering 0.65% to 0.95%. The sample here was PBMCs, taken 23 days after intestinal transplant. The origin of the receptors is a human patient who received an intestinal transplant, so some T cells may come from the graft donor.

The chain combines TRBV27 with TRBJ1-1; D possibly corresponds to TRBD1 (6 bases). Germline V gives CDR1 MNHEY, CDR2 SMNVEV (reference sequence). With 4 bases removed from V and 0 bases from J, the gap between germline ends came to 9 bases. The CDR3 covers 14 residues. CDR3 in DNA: TGTGCCAGCAGTTCTCCAGGGGTGAACACTGAAGCTTTCTTT. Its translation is CASSSPGVNTEAFF.

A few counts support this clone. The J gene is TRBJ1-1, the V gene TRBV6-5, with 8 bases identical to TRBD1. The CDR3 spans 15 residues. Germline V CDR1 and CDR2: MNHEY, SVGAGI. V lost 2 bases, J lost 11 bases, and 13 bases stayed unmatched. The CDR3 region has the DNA TGTGCCAGCAGTTACACACCAGGGGGCCTAGCGACGGCTTTCTTT. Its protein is CASSYTPGGLATAFF.

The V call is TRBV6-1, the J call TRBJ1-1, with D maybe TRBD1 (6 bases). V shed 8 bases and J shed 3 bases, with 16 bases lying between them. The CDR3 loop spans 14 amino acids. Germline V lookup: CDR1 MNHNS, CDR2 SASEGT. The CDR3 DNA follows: TGTGCCAGCCACCTCCCCGAGGGGGACACTGAAGCTTTCTTT. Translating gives CASHLPEGDTEAFF.

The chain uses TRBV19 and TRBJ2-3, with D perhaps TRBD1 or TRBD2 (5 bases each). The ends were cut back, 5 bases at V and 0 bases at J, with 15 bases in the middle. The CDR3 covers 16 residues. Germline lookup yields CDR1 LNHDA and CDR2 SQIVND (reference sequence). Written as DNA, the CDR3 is TGTGCCAGTAGTCCTATACCCGGGACCAGCACAGATACGCAGTATTTT. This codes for CASSPIPGTSTDTQYF. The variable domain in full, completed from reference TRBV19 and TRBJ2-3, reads DGGITQSPKYLFRKEGQNVTLSCEQNLNHDAMYWYRQDPGQGLRLIYYSQIVNDFQKGDIAEGYSVSREKKESFPLTVTSAQKNPTAFYLCASSPIPGTSTDTQYFGPGTRLTVL.

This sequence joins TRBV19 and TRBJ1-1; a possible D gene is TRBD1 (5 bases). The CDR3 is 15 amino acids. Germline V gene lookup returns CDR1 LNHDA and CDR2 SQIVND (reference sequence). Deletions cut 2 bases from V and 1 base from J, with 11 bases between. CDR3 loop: CASSIRGSPNTEAFF. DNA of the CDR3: TGTGCCAGTAGTATAAGGGGATCGCCGAACACTGAAGCTTTCTTT.

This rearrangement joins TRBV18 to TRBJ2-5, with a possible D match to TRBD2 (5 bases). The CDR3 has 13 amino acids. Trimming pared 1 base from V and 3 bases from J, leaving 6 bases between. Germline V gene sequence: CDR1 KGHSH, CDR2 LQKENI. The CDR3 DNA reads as TGTGCCAGCTCACCACGGCGGGAAGAGACCCAGTACTTC. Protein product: CASSPRREETQYF.

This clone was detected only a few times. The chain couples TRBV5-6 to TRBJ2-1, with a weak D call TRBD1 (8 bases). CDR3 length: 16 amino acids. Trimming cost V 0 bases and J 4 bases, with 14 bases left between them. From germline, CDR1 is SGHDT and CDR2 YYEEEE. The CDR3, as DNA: TGTGCCAGCAGCTTGGTTTACAGGGGGGGTTACAATGAGCAGTTCTTC. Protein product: CASSLVYRGGYNEQFF.